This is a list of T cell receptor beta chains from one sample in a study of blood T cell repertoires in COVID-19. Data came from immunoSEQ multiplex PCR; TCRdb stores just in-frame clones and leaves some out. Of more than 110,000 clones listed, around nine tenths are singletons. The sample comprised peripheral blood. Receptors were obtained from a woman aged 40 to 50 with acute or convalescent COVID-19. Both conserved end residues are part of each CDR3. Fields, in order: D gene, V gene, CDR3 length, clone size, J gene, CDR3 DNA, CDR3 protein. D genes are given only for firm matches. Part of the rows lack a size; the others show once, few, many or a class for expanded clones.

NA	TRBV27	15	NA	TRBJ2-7	TGTGCCAGCAGTTTGGGGCTACAAATACTCTCCGAGCAGTACTTC	CASSLGLQILSEQYF
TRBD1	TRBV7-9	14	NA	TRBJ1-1	TGTGCCAGCAGACCAGGACAGGGGAACACTGAAGCTTTCTTT	CASRPGQGNTEAFF
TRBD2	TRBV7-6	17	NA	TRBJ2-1	TGTGCCAGCAGCTTGGGGACTAGCGGGGGGGAGATGGGTGAGCAGTTCTTC	CASSLGTSGGEMGEQFF
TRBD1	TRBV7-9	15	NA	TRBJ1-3	TGTGCCAGCAGTTCTAGGGGGCGCGCTGGAAACACCATATATTTT	CASSSRGRAGNTIYF
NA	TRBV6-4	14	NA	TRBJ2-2	TGTGCCAGCAGTAATTGGACAGCTACCGGGGAGCTGTTTTTT	CASSNWTATGELFF
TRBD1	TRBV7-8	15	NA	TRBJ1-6	TGTGCCAGCAGGCACGACAGGGGGTTTAATTCACCCCTCCACTTT	CASRHDRGFNSPLHF
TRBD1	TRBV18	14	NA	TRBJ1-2	TGTGCCAGCTCACGGACAGGGTCCGACTATGGCTACACCTTC	CASSRTGSDYGYTF
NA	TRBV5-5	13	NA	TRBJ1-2	TGTGCCAGCAGCGGGGGGACTGACTATGGCTACACCTTC	CASSGGTDYGYTF
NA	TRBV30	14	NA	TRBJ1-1	TGTGCCTGGAGTACTTGGGGCCCGAACACTGAAGCTTTCTTT	CAWSTWGPNTEAFF
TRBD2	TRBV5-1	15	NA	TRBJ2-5	TGCGCCAGCAGCTTGGGGGGACTATATGGCGAGACCCAGTACTTC	CASSLGGLYGETQYF
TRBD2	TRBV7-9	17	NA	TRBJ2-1	TGTGCCAGCAGCTTTTTAGAGGGGCTAGCGGGGGACAATGAGCAGTTCTTC	CASSFLEGLAGDNEQFF
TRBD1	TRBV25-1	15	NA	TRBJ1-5	TGTGCCAGCAGTGCGGACAGGGGTAGCAATCAGCCCCAGCATTTT	CASSADRGSNQPQHF
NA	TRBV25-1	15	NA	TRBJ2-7	TGTGCCAGCCGACCCCGGGAGGACAGATCCTACGAGCAGTACTTC	CASRPREDRSYEQYF
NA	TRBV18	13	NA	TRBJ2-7	TGTGCCAGCCGAGAGACACCTTCCTACGAGCAGTACTTC	CASRETPSYEQYF
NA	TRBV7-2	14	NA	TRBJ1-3	TGTGCCAGCAGCTTAGACGGCTCTGGAAACACCATATATTTT	CASSLDGSGNTIYF
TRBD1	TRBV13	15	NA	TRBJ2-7	TGTGCCAGCAGGCTTCAGGGGGCGCGGGGCTACGAGCAGTACTTC	CASRLQGARGYEQYF
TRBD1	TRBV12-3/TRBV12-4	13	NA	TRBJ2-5	TGTGCCAGCAGTTTCAGGGGGCGAGAGACCCAGTACTTC	CASSFRGRETQYF
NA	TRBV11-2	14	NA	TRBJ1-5	TGTGCCAGCAGCTTAGATCAGGGGAACCAGCCCCAGCATTTT	CASSLDQGNQPQHF
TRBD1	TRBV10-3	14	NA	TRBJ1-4	TGTGCCATCAGTGCCGACAGGGCCGGAGAAAAACTGTTTTTT	CAISADRAGEKLFF
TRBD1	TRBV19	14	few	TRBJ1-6	TGTGCCAGTAGCACGGACAGGGGTAGTACACCCCTCCACTTT	CASSTDRGSTPLHF
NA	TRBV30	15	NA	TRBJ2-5	TGTGCCTGGAGTGATGGGCCCAGGGGCGGCGAGACCCAGTACTTC	CAWSDGPRGGETQYF
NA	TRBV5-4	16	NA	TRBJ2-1	TGTGCCAGCAGCTTGGGGGGTAGCGGCTCCTACAATGAGCAGTTCTTC	CASSLGGSGSYNEQFF
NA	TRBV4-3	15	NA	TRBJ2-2	TGCGCCAGCAGCCAAGACAGGGCCCTTTACGGGGAGCTGTTTTTT	CASSQDRALYGELFF